This record covers a single TCR beta chain. The data originate from a study of regulatory T cells in long-lasting Graves disease. Described time point: persistent/refractory GD, antithyroid drugs over 5 years with positive TRAb. PBMCs were the source of the RNA used for TCR sequencing. With 1 base removed from V and 4 bases from J, the gap between germline ends came to 14 bases. The CDR3 runs 15 residues. Per germline, CDR1 SGHVS and CDR2 FNYEAQ. Construction of TCR beta libraries relied on iRepertoire HTBI primers and on Arm-PCR targeting CDR3 regions. TCRdb reanalysed the multiplex PCR reads using MiXCR and keeps one entry per CDR3 protein. This sample has hundreds of thousands of distinct CDR3 sequences, with roughly 22% found just once.

The sample consisted of peripheral blood mononuclear cells (PBMCs), taken when the disease was refractory, from a patient treated with antithyroid drugs. The chain is built from TRBV7-6 and TRBJ2-7; D possibly matches TRBD1 or TRBD2 (5 bases each). This receptor was obtained from a female donor with Graves disease. The CDR3 DNA reads TGTGCCAGCAGCTTAGACCAGGGCCGAGGGTACGAGCAGTACTTC. Its translation: CASSLDQGRGYEQYF.